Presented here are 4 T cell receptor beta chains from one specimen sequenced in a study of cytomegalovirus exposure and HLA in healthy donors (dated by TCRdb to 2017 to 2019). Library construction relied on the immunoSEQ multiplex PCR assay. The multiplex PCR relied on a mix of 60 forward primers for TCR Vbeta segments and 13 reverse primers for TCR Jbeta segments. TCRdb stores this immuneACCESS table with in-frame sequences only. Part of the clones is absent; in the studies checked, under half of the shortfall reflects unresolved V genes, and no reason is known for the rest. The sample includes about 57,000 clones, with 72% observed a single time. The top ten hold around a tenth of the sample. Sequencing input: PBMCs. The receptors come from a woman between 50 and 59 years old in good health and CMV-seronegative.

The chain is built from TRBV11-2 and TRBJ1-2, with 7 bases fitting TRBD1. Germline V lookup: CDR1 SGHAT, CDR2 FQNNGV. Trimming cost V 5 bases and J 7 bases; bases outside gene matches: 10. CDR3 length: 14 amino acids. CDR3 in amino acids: CASSPDRIGVGYTF. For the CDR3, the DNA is TGTGCCAGCAGCCCGGACAGGATTGGGGTTGGCTACACCTTC.

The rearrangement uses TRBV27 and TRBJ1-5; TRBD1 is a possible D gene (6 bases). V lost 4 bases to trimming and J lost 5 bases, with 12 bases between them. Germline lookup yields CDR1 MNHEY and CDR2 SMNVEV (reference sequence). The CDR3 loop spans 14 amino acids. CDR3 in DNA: TGTGCCAGCAGTTGGACAGTTACCGATCAGCCCCAGCATTTT. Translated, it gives CASSWTVTDQPQHF.

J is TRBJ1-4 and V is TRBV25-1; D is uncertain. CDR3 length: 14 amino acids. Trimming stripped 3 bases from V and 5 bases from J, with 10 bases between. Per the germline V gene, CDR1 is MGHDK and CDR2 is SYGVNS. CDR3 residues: CASSDSNQNEKLFF. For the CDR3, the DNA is TGTGCCAGCAGTGATTCCAACCAGAATGAAAAACTGTTTTTT.

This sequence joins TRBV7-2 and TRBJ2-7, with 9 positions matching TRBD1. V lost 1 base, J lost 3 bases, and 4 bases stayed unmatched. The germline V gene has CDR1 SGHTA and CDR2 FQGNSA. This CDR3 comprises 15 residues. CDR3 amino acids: CASSLVQGQGYEQYF. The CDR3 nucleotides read TGTGCCAGCAGCTTAGTTCAGGGACAGGGCTACGAGCAGTACTTC. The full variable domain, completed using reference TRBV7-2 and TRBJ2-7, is GAGVSQSPSNKVTEKGKDVELRCDPISGHTALYWYRQSLGQGLEFLIYFQGNSAPDKSGLPSDRFSAERTGGSVSTLTIQRTQQEDSAVYLCASSLVQGQGYEQYFGPGTRLTVT.